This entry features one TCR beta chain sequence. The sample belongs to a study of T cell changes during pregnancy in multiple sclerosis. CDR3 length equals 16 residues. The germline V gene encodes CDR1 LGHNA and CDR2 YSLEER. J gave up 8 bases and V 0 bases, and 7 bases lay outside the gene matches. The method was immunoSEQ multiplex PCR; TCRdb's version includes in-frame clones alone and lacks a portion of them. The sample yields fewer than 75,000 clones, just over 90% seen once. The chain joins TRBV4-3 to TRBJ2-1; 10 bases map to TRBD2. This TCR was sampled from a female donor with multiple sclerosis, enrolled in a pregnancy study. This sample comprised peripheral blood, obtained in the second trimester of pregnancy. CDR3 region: CASSQDERGGWDEQFF. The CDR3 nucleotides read TGCGCCAGCAGCCAAGACGAGCGGGGGGGCTGGGATGAGCAGTTCTTC.